The 9 T cell receptor beta chains listed next were all sequenced from one sample in a study of blood T cell repertoires in COVID-19. Profiled with immunoSEQ multiplex PCR; TCRdb holds only in-frame clones, not every one. Counted here are about 400,000 clones, about 87% occurring once; the ten biggest clones make up 2.5% to 3.5%. What was sequenced was peripheral blood. The receptor source for this set is a human donor in a cohort sampled during active COVID-19.

The V and J genes are TRBV13 and TRBJ2-7; 7 positions agree with TRBD1. Per germline, CDR1 PRHDT and CDR2 FYEKMQ (reference sequence). V was pared by 4 bases and J by 3 bases, with 6 bases of the junction left unmatched. This CDR3 contains 14 residues. The CDR3 here is CASSSRQGNYEQYF. The CDR3, as DNA: TGTGCCAGCAGCTCTCGACAGGGAAACTACGAGCAGTACTTC. Complete variable domain (other parts from reference TRBV13 and TRBJ2-7): AAGVIQSPRHLIKEKRETATLKCYPIPRHDTVYWYQQGPGQDPQFLISFYEKMQSDKGSIPDRFSAQQFSDYHSELNMSSLELGDSALYFCASSSRQGNYEQYFGPGTRLTVT.

The rearrangement uses TRBV4-1 and TRBJ1-5; possible D gene TRBD1, 5 bases. The V and J ends lost 1 base and 4 bases respectively, with 14 bases between them. This CDR3 is built from 16 residues. Per the germline V gene, CDR1 is MGHRA and CDR2 is YSYEKL. The CDR3 protein is CASSQVPTGSNQPQHF. CDR3 DNA: TGCGCCAGCAGCCAAGTCCCCACAGGAAGTAATCAGCCCCAGCATTTT.

This clone was counted between two and nine times. V gene TRBV6-1 combines with J gene TRBJ1-6, with TRBD1 identical over 7 bases. The CDR3 extends over 14 amino acids. Trimming at V came to 3 bases and at J to 7 bases, leaving 3 bases not matched to a gene. Germline V gene data show CDR1 as MNHNS and CDR2 as SASEGT. CDR3 amino acids: CASSDGTDNSPLHF. For the CDR3, the DNA is TGTGCCAGCAGTGATGGGACAGACAATTCACCCCTCCACTTT.

The V and J genes are TRBV11-3 and TRBJ2-1; D is uncertain. The CDR3 has 15 amino acids. From germline, CDR1 is SGHNT and CDR2 YENEEA. Trimming pared 5 bases from V and 0 bases from J, leaving 11 bases between. The CDR3 DNA follows: TGTGCCAGCAGCCTGAACTTGGTCTCCTACAATGAGCAGTTCTTC. Protein sequence: CASSLNLVSYNEQFF.

This chain uses TRBV27 with TRBJ2-1; TRBD1 matches at 8 bases. CDR3 length: 14 residues. V shed 5 bases, J shed 9 bases, and the junction held 9 bases outside the gene matches. Germline V lookup: CDR1 MNHEY, CDR2 SMNVEV (reference sequence). The CDR3 DNA follows: TGTGCCAGCAGTCTGAACAGGGGGTCGGGTGAGCAGTTCTTC. Translating it yields CASSLNRGSGEQFF.

The gene calls are TRBV12-5 and TRBJ1-1, with D possibly TRBD1 on 5 matching bases. Germline assignment: CDR1 LGHNT and CDR2 FRNRAP. Trimming shortened V by 0 bases and J by 4 bases, and 12 bases separated the two germline ends. The CDR3 consists of 15 residues. CDR3 amino acids: CASGLVRERGTEAFF. The DNA of the CDR3 is TGTGCTAGTGGTTTGGTCAGGGAAAGGGGCACTGAAGCTTTCTTT.

This clone was seen a single time. V and J are TRBV6-5 and TRBJ2-3, with TRBD2 as a possible D gene (7 bases). Trimming stripped 6 bases from V and 4 bases from J, with 14 bases between. The CDR3 loop spans 14 amino acids. Germline assignment: CDR1 MNHEY and CDR2 SVGAGI. CDR3 sequence (DNA): TGTGCCAGCAGCGACGCGGGGGCCGCAGATACGCAGTATTTT. It yields the protein CASSDAGAADTQYF.

The rearrangement links TRBV19 to TRBJ2-5, with D tentatively TRBD1 (6 bases). The CDR3 has 15 residues. Germline CDR1 and CDR2: LNHDA and SQIVND (reference sequence). Trimming shortened V by 7 bases and J by 2 bases, and 17 bases separated the two germline ends. Here the CDR3 reads CASKGTGWGQETQYF. CDR3 sequence (DNA): TGTGCCAGTAAGGGAACAGGGTGGGGGCAAGAGACCCAGTACTTC.

This chain connects TRBV7-9 to TRBJ1-1, with D possibly matching TRBD1 (5 bases). This CDR3 region has 13 residues. Trimming left V 4 bases short and J 1 base short, with 7 bases between. Germline V gene data show CDR1 as SEHNR and CDR2 as FQNEAQ (reference sequence). The CDR3 is CASSWRGNTEAFF. The CDR3 bases are TGTGCCAGCAGCTGGAGGGGGAACACTGAAGCTTTCTTT.